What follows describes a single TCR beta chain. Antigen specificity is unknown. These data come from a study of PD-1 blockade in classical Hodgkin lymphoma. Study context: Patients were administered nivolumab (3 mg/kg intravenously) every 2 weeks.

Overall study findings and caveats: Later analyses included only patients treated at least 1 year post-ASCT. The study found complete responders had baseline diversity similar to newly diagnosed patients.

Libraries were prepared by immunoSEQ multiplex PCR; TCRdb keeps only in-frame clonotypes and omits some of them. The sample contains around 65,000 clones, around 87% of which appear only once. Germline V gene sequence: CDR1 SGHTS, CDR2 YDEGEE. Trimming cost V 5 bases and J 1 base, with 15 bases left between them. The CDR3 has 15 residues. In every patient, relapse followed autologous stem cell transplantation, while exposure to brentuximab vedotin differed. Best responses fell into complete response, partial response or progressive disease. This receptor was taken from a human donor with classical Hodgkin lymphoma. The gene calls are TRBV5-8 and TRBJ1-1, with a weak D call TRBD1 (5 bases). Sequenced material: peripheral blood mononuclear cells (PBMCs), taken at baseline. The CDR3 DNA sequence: TGTGCCAGCAGACCAGCAGGGACGGCGAACACTGAAGCTTTCTTT. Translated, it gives CASRPAGTANTEAFF.